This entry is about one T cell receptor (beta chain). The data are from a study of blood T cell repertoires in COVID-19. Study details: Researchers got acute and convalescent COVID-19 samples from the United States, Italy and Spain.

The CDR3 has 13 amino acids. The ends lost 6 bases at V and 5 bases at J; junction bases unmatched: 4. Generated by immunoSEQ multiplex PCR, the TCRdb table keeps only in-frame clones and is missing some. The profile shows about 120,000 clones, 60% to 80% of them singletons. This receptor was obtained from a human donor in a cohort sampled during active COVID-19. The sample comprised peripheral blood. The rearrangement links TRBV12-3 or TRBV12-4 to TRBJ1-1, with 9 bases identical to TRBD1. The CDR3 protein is CASSPGTGTEAFF. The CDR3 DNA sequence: TGTGCCAGCAGCCCCGGGACAGGGACTGAAGCTTTCTTT.